A selection of T cell receptor beta chains follows, all from one sample in a study of blood T cell repertoires in COVID-19. Profiled with immunoSEQ multiplex PCR; TCRdb holds only in-frame clones, not every one. The data contain 200,000 to 300,000 clones, about 90% of them singletons. Sequencing used peripheral blood. The receptors were gathered from a person between 18 and 30 years old with COVID-19, enrolled during active disease. The CDR3 runs from the conserved cysteine through the conserved F or W. A D gene is named only where the DNA matches it firmly. The size of a clone is reported for some rows only, either as once, few or many, or as a class for expanded clones.

j_call	clone_size	v_call	d_call	cdr3_nt	cdr3_aa
TRBJ2-1	once	TRBV7-6	NA	TGTGCCAGCAGCTTAGAGGGTGGTCGGGCGGGATCCTACAATGAGCAGTTCTTC	CASSLEGGRAGSYNEQFF
TRBJ2-3	NA	TRBV6-5	NA	TGTGCCAGCAGTTTCCAGGGGAGTACAGATACGCAGTATTTT	CASSFQGSTDTQYF
TRBJ2-1	NA	TRBV21-1	NA	TGTGCCAGCAGCAATAAAACCCTTCGACAGGTCGGGGACAATGAGCAGTTCTTC	CASSNKTLRQVGDNEQFF
TRBJ2-4	NA	TRBV7-9	TRBD1	TGTGCCAGCAGCAACAGACACCGGGACAGCAATCTAGCCAAAAACATTCAGTACTTC	CASSNRHRDSNLAKNIQYF
TRBJ2-7	NA	TRBV4-1	NA	TGCGCCAGCAGCCTGGGGAGGGGGGTTCGAGAGCAGTACTTC	CASSLGRGVREQYF
TRBJ2-1	NA	TRBV13	NA	TGTGCCAGCAGCTTAGGCCGGGGTGCGAGCAATGAGCAGTTCTTC	CASSLGRGASNEQFF
TRBJ1-1	NA	TRBV4-1	NA	TGCGCCAGCAGCCGGTCCGGACAGTTGAACACTGAAGCTTTCTTT	CASSRSGQLNTEAFF
TRBJ2-5	NA	TRBV7-9	TRBD2	TGTGCCAGCAGCCCCTATACGGGACTAGCGGGAGTAGTAGAGACCCAGTACTTC	CASSPYTGLAGVVETQYF
TRBJ2-1	NA	TRBV30	NA	TGTGCCTGGAGTTGGGAGGACAATGAGCAGTTCTTC	CAWSWEDNEQFF
TRBJ1-2	once	TRBV15	NA	TGTGCCACCAGCAGAGAGGACAGTAGAGCTGAGGGCTACACCTTC	CATSREDSRAEGYTF
TRBJ2-3	NA	TRBV13	NA	TGTGCCAGCAGCTTAGGGCGGGGATACACAGATACGCAGTATTTT	CASSLGRGYTDTQYF
TRBJ1-4	NA	TRBV5-4	NA	TGTGCCAGCAGCTACCCAGGAAATGAAAAACTGTTTTTT	CASSYPGNEKLFF
TRBJ2-7	NA	TRBV6-5	NA	TGTGCCAGCTACACAGGGAGCTCCTACGAGCAGTACTTC	CASYTGSSYEQYF
TRBJ1-2	once	TRBV12-3/TRBV12-4	NA	TGTGCCAGCACCGAACCAGAGGGCTATGGCTACACCTTC	CASTEPEGYGYTF
TRBJ2-1	NA	TRBV6-5	TRBD2	TGTGCCAGCTATAGCGGGGGCTCCTACAATGAGCAGTTCTTC	CASYSGGSYNEQFF
TRBJ1-2	NA	TRBV7-2	TRBD1	TGTGCCAGCAGCCAACGGGACAGCTTCTATGGCTACACCTTC	CASSQRDSFYGYTF
TRBJ2-7	NA	TRBV9	TRBD1	TGTGCCAGCAGCAAGGGACAGGGGTTGAACGAGCAGTACTTC	CASSKGQGLNEQYF
TRBJ1-4	NA	TRBV19	TRBD1	TGTGCCAGTAGTAAGGGACAGGGCGATGAAAAACTGTTTTTT	CASSKGQGDEKLFF
TRBJ2-1	NA	TRBV19	TRBD2	TGTGCCAGTAGTATAGTCCTCGGGGGGTGGAACGAGCAGTTCTTC	CASSIVLGGWNEQFF
TRBJ2-7	NA	TRBV29-1	NA	TGCAGCGTTGGTCCCGGGACAAAGGACGAGCAGTACTTC	CSVGPGTKDEQYF
TRBJ2-7	NA	TRBV5-4	TRBD1	TGTGCCAGCAGCTTGAGGGGGCGCGACTACGAGCAGTACTTC	CASSLRGRDYEQYF
TRBJ1-1	many	TRBV7-6	NA	TGTGCCAGCAGCTTAGCGCGCGGGACTGAAGCTTTCTTT	CASSLARGTEAFF
TRBJ2-1	NA	TRBV24-1	TRBD2	TGTGCCACCAGTGTCATAGCGGGAGCAGCCTACAATGAGCAGTTCTTC	CATSVIAGAAYNEQFF
TRBJ1-2	NA	TRBV7-9	NA	TGTGCCAGCAGCCGACCAACAGGGAAGGGTGGCTACACCTTC	CASSRPTGKGGYTF
TRBJ2-7	NA	TRBV4-1	NA	TGCGCCAGCAGCCATTCCAGGGGACCCTCCTACGAGCAGTACTTC	CASSHSRGPSYEQYF
TRBJ2-5	NA	TRBV27	NA	TGTGCCAGCAGTAATACTAGTTGTCTGTACCAAGAGACCCAGTACTTC	CASSNTSCLYQETQYF
TRBJ1-2	NA	TRBV21-1	NA	TGTGCCAGCAGCAAAGTTGCGGGGGCGCACGCCTATGGCTACACCTTC	CASSKVAGAHAYGYTF
TRBJ1-2	few	TRBV12-3/TRBV12-4	NA	TGTGCCAGCAGTTTCGGGGGATCCGGCTACACCTTC	CASSFGGSGYTF
TRBJ1-6	once	TRBV10-2	NA	TGCGCCAGCAGTGAAAACAAGAATTCACCCCTCCACTTT	CASSENKNSPLHF
TRBJ2-7	NA	TRBV15	NA	TGTGCCACCAGCAGCGGGGTAGCGGATCGGTACTTC	CATSSGVADRYF
TRBJ2-2	NA	TRBV24-1	NA	TGTGCCACCAGTGACCCTGTAGTGTCAGGGGCGGAGGTGAACACCGGGGAGCTGTTTTTT	CATSDPVVSGAEVNTGELFF
TRBJ2-4	NA	TRBV6-5	NA	TGTGCCAGCAGTTACCTAGGAATAGCCAAAAACATTCAGTACTTC	CASSYLGIAKNIQYF
TRBJ2-5	NA	TRBV7-9	TRBD2	TGTGCCATCGTAGCGGGAAATCTCCAAGAGACCCAGTACTTC	CAIVAGNLQETQYF
TRBJ2-6	NA	TRBV6-5	NA	TGTGCCAGCAGTTACGGGCTATCTGGGGCCAACGTCCTGACTTTC	CASSYGLSGANVLTF
TRBJ2-1	once	TRBV7-2	TRBD2	TGTGCCAGCAGCTTACTAGCGGGAGCCTACAATGAGCAGTTCTTC	CASSLLAGAYNEQFF
TRBJ2-3	NA	TRBV18	NA	TGTGCCAGCTCACCGTATGGGCGGGCACCTAGCACAGATACGCAGTATTTT	CASSPYGRAPSTDTQYF
TRBJ1-2	NA	TRBV6-5	TRBD1	TGTGCCAGCACCCCCGGGACAGTCTATGGCTACACCTTC	CASTPGTVYGYTF
TRBJ2-2	once	TRBV9	TRBD1	TGTGCCAGCAGCGTCCAGGGACAGCCCGCGAACACCGGGGAGCTGTTTTTT	CASSVQGQPANTGELFF
TRBJ1-1	NA	TRBV4-3	TRBD1	TGCGCCAGCAGCCGCGGACAGGGGATGAACACTGAAGCTTTCTTT	CASSRGQGMNTEAFF
TRBJ1-5	NA	TRBV7-9	NA	TGTGCCAGCAGCTCCGGGGCGGGGGCTGGGAATCAGCCCCAGCATTTT	CASSSGAGAGNQPQHF